Below, one T cell receptor beta chain is given with its context. Its antigen is undetermined. The sample comes from a study of T-cell reconstitution after alpha-beta-depleted transplantation in children. The study's findings and limits: Counts and diversity of T cells one year after transplant came mostly from newly produced T cells. The origin of alpha-beta T cells about two months after transplant was reportedly several hundred expanded graft clones. Some patients owed their high day-60 TCRbeta diversity to surviving recipient T cells and thymic progenitors.

Unique molecular identifiers tagged the TCRbeta library. MiXCR, run by TCRdb on the PCR reads, gives a single entry per CDR3 protein. The table lists about 200,000 distinct CDR3 sequences, roughly 7% of them singletons. The specimen was PBMCs, collected before TCRalphabeta/CD19-depleted stem cell transplant. This TCR derives from a boy younger than 10 with acute lymphoblastic leukemia, due to receive a stem cell transplant.

CDR3 DNA: TGCAGTGCTATCGGCCCGCGGGGACTTACCTCCCAAGAGACCCAGTACTTC. It yields the protein CSAIGPRGLTSQETQYF. V is TRBV20-1 and J is TRBJ2-5, with D possibly matching TRBD2 (6 bases). CDR1 DFQATT and CDR2 SNEGSKA come from the germline V gene (reference sequence). The CDR3 is 17 residues long. Trimming pared 4 bases from V and 1 base from J, leaving 22 bases between.